This record concerns one T cell receptor (beta chain) sequence. Its target is unknown. Sorted-subset replicate PCRs used roughly 180 ng DNA, roughly 28,000 T cell genomes. Sequencing was performed with immunoSEQ multiplex PCR; in TCRdb, only in-frame clones are kept and a portion is missing. The table has over 950,000 clones, approximately 80% seen once; the top ten hold 0.89%. The sample is drawn from a study of shared clonotypes between healthy human individuals. The study's findings and limits: About 5% was the fraction of naive CD4 clonotypes found shared across several donors.

The germline gives CDR1 SGHTA, CDR2 FQGNSA. V was trimmed by 3 bases and J by 1 base, leaving 7 bases between them. The CDR3 is 14 residues long. All donors qualified as healthy HIV-negative adults and had experienced no recent acute infections or vaccinations. The genes are TRBV7-2 and TRBJ1-3; D ambiguous. The sequence came from a man aged 18 to 35 in good health. Some clones in this sample may be carry-over from other donors' samples. The sample comprised memory CD4+ T cells from PBMCs. The subset here: CD45RA-negative fraction. CDR3 region: CASSFRISGNTIYF. The CDR3 nucleotides read TGTGCCAGCAGCTTTCGAATTTCTGGAAACACCATATATTTT.